The rows below give T cell receptor beta chains drawn from one sample of a study of shared clonotypes between healthy human individuals. Profiled with immunoSEQ multiplex PCR; TCRdb holds only in-frame clones, not every one. This table has a few million clones, around 95% appearing once. Material: naive CD4+ T cells sorted from blood. All receptors derive from a man aged 18 to 29 in good health. CDR3s include the opening cysteine and the closing phenylalanine or tryptophan. D genes are given only for firm matches. Size is stated for part of the rows, as once, few or many counts, or as a class when the clone is expanded.

>TRBD2|-|TRBJ2-1|TRBV2
TGTGCCAGCTCAGAAGCGGGAGGTTCCTACAATGAGCAGTTCTTC
CASSEAGGSYNEQFF
>-|-|TRBJ2-5|TRBV30
TGTGCCTGGAGTGAGGGGTCACTTGGGACCCAGTACTTC
CAWSEGSLGTQYF
>-|-|TRBJ1-1|TRBV14
TGTGCCAGCAGCCAAATCCAGGGCGAAGCTTTCTTT
CASSQIQGEAFF
>TRBD1|-|TRBJ1-1|TRBV11-3
TGTGCCAGCAGCTTAGGGGACAGGGGTGGAAGTGAAGCTTTCTTT
CASSLGDRGGSEAFF
>TRBD1|-|TRBJ2-3|TRBV5-1
TGCGCCAGCAGCTGGGACAGGGGATCGACAGATACGCAGTATTTT
CASSWDRGSTDTQYF
>-|-|TRBJ1-3|TRBV10-1
TGCGCCAGCAGTGAGTCGAAAGGGAACTCTGGAAACACCATATATTTT
CASSESKGNSGNTIYF
>-|once|TRBJ1-5|TRBV10-3
TGTGCCATCAGTGATAGCCGTGGGTCGTACAATCAGCCCCAGCATTTT
CAISDSRGSYNQPQHF
>-|-|TRBJ2-4|TRBV9
TGTGCCAGCAGCGTAGCAGACCGAAAAAACATTCAGTACTTC
CASSVADRKNIQYF
>-|-|TRBJ2-4|TRBV23-1
TGCGCCACCTCGAAGGGCGATGGGGCCAAAAACATTCAGTACTTC
CATSKGDGAKNIQYF
>-|-|TRBJ2-2|TRBV9
TGTGCCAGCAGCACAGTGTCGGGGACCGGGGAGCTGTTTTTT
CASSTVSGTGELFF
>TRBD1|-|TRBJ1-1|TRBV12-5
TGTGCTAGTGGTGCGACAGGGACGTCGAACACTGAAGCTTTCTTT
CASGATGTSNTEAFF
>-|-|TRBJ2-1|TRBV18
TGTGCCAGCTCACCACCGAACGGGAGAGGGAATGAGCAGTTCTTC
CASSPPNGRGNEQFF
>-|-|TRBJ1-1|TRBV18
TGTGCCAGCTCACCAACGGGAGGGAACACTGAAGCTTTCTTT
CASSPTGGNTEAFF
>TRBD1|-|TRBJ1-6|TRBV7-2
TGTGCCAGCAGAGGGACAGGGGAGAACTCACCCCTCCACTTT
CASRGTGENSPLHF
>-|-|TRBJ1-2|TRBV6-6
TGTGCCAGCAGTTCCCAAGGAGACTATGGCTACACCTTC
CASSSQGDYGYTF
>-|-|TRBJ1-6|TRBV30
TGTGCCTGGAGTGTACCGGGTGCGGTCGCCCTCCACTTT
CAWSVPGAVALHF